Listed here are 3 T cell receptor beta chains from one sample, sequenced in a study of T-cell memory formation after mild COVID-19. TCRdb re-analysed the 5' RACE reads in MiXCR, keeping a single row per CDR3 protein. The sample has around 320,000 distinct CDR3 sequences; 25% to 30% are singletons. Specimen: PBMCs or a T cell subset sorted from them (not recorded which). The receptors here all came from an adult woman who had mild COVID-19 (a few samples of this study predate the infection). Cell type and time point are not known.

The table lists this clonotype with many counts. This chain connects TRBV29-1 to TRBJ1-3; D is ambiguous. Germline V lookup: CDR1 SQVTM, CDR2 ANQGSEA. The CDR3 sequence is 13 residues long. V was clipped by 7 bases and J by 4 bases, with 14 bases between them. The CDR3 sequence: CSGLDPGGNTIYF. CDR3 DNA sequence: TGCAGCGGACTCGACCCGGGGGGAAACACCATATATTTT.

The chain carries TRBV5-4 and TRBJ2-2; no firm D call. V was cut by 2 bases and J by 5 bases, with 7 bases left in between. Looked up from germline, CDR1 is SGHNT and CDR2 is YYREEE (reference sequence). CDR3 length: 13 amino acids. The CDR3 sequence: CASSFVVTGELFF. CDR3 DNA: TGTGCCAGCAGCTTTGTGGTGACCGGGGAGCTGTTTTTT. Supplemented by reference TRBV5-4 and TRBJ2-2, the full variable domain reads ETGVTQSPTHLIKTRGQQVTLRCSSQSGHNTVSWYQQALGQGPQFIFQYYREEENGRGNFPPRFSGLQFPNYSSELNVNALELDDSALYLCASSFVVTGELFFGEGSRLTVL.

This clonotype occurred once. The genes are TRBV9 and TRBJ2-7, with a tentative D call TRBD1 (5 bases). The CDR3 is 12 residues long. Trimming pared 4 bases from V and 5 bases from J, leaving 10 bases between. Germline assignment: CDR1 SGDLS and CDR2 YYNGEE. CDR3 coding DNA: TGTGCCAGCAGCTCAAGACAGAACGAGCAGTACTTC. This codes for CASSSRQNEQYF.